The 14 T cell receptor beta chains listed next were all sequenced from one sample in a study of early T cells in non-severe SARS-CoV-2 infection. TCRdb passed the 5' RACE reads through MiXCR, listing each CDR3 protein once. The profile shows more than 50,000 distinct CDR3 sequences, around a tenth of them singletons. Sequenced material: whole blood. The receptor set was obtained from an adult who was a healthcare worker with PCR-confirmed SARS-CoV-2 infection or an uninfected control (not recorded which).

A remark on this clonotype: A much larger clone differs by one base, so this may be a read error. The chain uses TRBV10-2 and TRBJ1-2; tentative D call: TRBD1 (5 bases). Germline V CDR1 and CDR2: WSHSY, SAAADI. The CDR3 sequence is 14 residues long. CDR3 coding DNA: TGCGCCAGCAGTGAGTGGGTCACACCTTGGGGCTGCACCTTC. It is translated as CASSEWVTPWGCTF.

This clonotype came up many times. The CDR3 coding sequence is TGCAGTGCTGAGCTAGCTGCTAGCACAGATACGCAGTATTTT. It codes for CSAELAASTDTQYF. J is TRBJ2-3 and V is TRBV20-1, with a tentative D call TRBD2 (5 bases). Per germline, CDR1 DFQATT and CDR2 SNEGSKA (reference sequence). This CDR3 comprises 14 residues. Trimming removed 5 bases at V and 0 bases at J, with 12 bases between.

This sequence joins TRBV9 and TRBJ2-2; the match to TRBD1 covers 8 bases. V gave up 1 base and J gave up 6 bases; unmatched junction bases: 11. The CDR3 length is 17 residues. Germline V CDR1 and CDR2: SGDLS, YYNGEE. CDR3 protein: CASSVLGRGQHAGELFF. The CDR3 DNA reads TGTGCCAGCAGCGTACTGGGCAGGGGGCAGCATGCCGGGGAGCTGTTTTTT.

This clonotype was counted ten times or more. DNA of the CDR3: TGCGCCGCCGGACAGGGAGGATACGAGCAGTACTTC. It specifies CAAGQGGYEQYF. The chain recombines TRBV10-2 with TRBJ2-7; 8 bases are a match to TRBD1. J lost 4 bases, V lost 11 bases, and 7 bases had no gene match. The CDR3 is 12 residues long. Germline V gene data show CDR1 as WSHSY and CDR2 as SAAADI.

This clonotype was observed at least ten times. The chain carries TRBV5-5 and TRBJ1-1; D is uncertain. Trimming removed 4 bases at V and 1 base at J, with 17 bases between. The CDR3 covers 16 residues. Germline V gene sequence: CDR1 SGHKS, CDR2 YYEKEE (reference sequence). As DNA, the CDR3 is TGTGCCAGCAGCCAATTTATTCGGTACCCGAACACTGAAGCTTTCTTT. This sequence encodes CASSQFIRYPNTEAFF. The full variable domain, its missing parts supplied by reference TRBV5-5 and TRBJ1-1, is DAGVTQSPTHLIKTRGQQVTLRCSPISGHKSVSWYQQVLGQGPQFIFQYYEKEERGRGNFPDRFSARQFPNYSSELNVNALLLGDSALYLCASSQFIRYPNTEAFFGQGTRLTVV.

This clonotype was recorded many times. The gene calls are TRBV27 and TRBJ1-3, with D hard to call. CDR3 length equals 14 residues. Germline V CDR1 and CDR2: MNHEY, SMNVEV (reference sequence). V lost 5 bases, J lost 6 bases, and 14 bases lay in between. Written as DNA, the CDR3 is TGTGCCAGCAGTGCACGGAGGCCTGAAAACACCATATATTTT. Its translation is CASSARRPENTIYF.

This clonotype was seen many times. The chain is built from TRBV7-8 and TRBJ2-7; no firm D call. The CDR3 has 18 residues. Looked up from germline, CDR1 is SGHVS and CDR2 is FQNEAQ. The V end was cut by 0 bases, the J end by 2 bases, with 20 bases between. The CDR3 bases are TGTGCCAGCAGCTTAGCCGCGCGTCCGGCTAAGGCAGCCTACGAGCAGTACTTC. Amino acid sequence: CASSLAARPAKAAYEQYF.

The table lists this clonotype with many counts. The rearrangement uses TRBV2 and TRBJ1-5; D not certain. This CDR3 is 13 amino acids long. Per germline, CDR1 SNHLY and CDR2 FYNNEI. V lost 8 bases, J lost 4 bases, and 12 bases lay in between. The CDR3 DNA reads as TGTGCCAGCCGCGGAACACGGAATCAGCCCCAGCATTTT. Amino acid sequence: CASRGTRNQPQHF.

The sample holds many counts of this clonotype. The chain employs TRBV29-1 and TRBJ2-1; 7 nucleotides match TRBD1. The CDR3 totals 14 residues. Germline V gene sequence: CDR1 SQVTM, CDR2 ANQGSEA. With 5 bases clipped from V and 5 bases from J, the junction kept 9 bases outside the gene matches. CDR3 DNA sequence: TGCAGCGTTCACCCACAGGGGTTTAACAATGAGCAGTTCTTC. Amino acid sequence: CSVHPQGFNNEQFF.

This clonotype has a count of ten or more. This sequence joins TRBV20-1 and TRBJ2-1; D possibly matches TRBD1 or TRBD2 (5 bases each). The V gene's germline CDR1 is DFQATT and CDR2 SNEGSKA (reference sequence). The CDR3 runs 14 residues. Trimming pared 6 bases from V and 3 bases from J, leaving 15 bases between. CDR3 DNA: TGCAGTGCCAGGGTGGAGGCGTACTACAATGAGCAGTTCTTC. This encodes CSARVEAYYNEQFF.

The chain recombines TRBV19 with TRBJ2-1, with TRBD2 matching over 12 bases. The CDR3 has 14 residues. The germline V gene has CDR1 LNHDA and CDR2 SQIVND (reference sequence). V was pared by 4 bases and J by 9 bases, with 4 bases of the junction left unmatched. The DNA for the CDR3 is TGTGCCAGTAGTACTAGCGGGGGGGCCTTTGAGCAGTTCTTC. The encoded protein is CASSTSGGAFEQFF.

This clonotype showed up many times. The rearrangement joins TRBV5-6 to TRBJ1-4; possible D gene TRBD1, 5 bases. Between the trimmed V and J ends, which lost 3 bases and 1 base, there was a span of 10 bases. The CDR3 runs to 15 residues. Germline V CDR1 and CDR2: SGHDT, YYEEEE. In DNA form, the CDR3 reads TGTGCCAGCAGCTCTACGGACATAACTAATGAAAAACTGTTTTTT. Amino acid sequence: CASSSTDITNEKLFF.

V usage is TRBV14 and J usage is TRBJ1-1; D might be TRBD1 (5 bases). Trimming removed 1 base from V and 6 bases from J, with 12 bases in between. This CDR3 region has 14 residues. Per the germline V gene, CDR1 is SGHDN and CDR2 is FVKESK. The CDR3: CASSQGAGFAEAFF. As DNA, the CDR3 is TGTGCCAGCAGCCAAGGGGCAGGGTTCGCTGAAGCTTTCTTT. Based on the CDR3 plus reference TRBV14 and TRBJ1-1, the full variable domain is EAGVTQFPSHSVIEKGQTVTLRCDPISGHDNLYWYRRVMGKEIKFLLHFVKESKQDESGMPNNRFLAERTGGTYSTLKVQPAELEDSGVYFCASSQGAGFAEAFFGQGTRLTVV.

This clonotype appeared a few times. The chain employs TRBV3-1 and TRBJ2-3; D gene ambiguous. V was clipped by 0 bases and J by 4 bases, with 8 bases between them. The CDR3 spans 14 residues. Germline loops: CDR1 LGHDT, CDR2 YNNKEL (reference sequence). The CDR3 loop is CASSQDLRSDTQYF. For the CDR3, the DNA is TGTGCCAGCAGCCAAGATCTTAGATCAGATACGCAGTATTTT.